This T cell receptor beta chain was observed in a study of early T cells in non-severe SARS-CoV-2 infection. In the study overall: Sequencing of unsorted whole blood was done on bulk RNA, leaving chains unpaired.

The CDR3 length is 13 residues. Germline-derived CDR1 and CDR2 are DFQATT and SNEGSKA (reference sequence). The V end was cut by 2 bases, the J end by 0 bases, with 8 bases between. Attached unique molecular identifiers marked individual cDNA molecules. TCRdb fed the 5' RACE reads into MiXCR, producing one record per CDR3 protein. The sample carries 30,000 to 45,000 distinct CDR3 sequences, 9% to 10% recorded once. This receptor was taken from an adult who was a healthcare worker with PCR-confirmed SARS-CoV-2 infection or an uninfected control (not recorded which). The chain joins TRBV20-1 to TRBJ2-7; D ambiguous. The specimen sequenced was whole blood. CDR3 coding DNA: TGCAGTGCTAGATTTCAGAGCTCCTACGAGCAGTACTTC. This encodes CSARFQSSYEQYF.